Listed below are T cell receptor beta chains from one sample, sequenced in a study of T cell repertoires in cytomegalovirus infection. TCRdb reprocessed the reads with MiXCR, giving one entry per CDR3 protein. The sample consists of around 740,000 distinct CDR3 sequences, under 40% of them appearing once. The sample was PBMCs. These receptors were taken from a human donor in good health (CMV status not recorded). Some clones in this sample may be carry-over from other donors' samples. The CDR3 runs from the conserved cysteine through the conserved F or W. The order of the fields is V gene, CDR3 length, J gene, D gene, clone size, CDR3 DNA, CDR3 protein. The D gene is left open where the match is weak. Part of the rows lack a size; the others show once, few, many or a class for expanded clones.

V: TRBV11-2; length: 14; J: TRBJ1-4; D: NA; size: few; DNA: TGTGCCAGCAGCCCCCAGGGCTCAGGTGAAAAACTGTTTTTT; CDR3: CASSPQGSGEKLFF
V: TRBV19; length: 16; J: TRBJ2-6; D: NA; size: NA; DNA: TGTGCCAGTAGAGGCGGCAGACACTCTGGGGCCAACGTCCTGACTTTC; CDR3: CASRGGRHSGANVLTF
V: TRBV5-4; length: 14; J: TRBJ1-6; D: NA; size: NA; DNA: TGTGCCAGCAGCTTATGGGGGGCTAATTCACCCCTCCACTTT; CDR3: CASSLWGANSPLHF
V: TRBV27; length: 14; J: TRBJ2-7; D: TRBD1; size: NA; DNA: TGTGCCAGCATTGCCCGGGACAGGGCGACCGAGCTGTACTTC; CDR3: CASIARDRATELYF
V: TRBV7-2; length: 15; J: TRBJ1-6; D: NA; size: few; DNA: TGTGCCAGCAGCTTAGTAGCAGGGAATAATTCACCCCTCCACTTT; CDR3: CASSLVAGNNSPLHF
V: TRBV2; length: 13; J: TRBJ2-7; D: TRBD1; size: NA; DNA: TGTGCCAGCCGAAGACAGGGCCGCTACGAGCAGTACTTC; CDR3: CASRRQGRYEQYF
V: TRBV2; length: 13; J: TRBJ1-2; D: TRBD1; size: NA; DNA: TGTGCCAGCAGTGGGGGACAGGACTATGGCTACACCTTC; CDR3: CASSGGQDYGYTF
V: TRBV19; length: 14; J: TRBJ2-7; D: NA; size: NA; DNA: TGTGCCAGTAGTATCTGGGCCGGGACCTACGAGCAGTACTTC; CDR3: CASSIWAGTYEQYF
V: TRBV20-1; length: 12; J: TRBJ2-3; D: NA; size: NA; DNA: TGCAGCGAGAGCGCCAGCACAGATACGCAGTATTTT; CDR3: CSESASTDTQYF
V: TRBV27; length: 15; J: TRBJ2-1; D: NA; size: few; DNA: TGTGCCAGCAGTAGCTACAGGGTTAACTACAATGAGCAGTTCTTC; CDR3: CASSSYRVNYNEQFF
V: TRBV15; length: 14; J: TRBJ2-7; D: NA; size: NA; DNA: TGTGCCACCAGCAGAGATTGGTCCTCCTACGAGCAGTACTTC; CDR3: CATSRDWSSYEQYF
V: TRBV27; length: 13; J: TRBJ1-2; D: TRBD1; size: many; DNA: TGTGCCAGTAGCCGGGACAGGGGATATGGCTACACCTTC; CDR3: CASSRDRGYGYTF
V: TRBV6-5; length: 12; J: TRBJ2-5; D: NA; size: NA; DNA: TGTGCCAGCGCCGGAGGGGGAGAGACCCAGTACTTC; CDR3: CASAGGGETQYF
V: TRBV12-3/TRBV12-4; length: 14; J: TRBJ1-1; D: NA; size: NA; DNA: TGTGCCAGCAGTTCAACGGACCGCACGGGTCAAGCTTTCTTT; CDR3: CASSSTDRTGQAFF
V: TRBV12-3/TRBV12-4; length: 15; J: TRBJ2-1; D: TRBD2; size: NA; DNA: TGTGCCAGCAGCCGGGGGGGGAGAGAATACAATGAGCAGTTCTTC; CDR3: CASSRGGREYNEQFF
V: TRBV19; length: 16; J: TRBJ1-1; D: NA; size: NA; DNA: TGTGCCAGTAGTCGGCCTTCACAGGGCGGTGGCACTGAAGCTTTCTTT; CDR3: CASSRPSQGGGTEAFF
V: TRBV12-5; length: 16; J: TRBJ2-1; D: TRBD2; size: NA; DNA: TGTGCTAGTGCCACCGGGGGTTCGGGAGGATACAATGAGCAGTTCTTC; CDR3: CASATGGSGGYNEQFF
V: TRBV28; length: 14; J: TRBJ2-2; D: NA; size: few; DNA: TGTGCCAGCAGTCCCTCTATGAACACCGGGGAGCTGTTTTTT; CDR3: CASSPSMNTGELFF
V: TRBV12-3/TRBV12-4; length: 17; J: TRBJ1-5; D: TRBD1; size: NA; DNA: TGTGCCAGCAGTTTTTTTGGAACAGGGGAGAGGGGTCAGCCCCAGCATTTT; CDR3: CASSFFGTGERGQPQHF
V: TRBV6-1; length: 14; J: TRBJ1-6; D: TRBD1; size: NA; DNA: TGTGCCAGCAGTAGGACAGGGGAGGATTCACCCCTCCACTTT; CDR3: CASSRTGEDSPLHF
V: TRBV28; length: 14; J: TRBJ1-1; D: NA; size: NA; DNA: TGTGCCAGCAGCCCTCACAGGGTGAACACTGAAGCTTTCTTT; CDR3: CASSPHRVNTEAFF
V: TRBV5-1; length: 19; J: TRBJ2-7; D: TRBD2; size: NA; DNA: TGCGCCAGCAGCTTGGTACCTTTGGGCCTAGCGGGCGGCTCCTACGAGCAGTACTTC; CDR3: CASSLVPLGLAGGSYEQYF
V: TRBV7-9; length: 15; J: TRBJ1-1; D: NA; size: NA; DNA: TGTGCCAGCAGCTCTTTAGCCGGGCCCTACACTGAAGCTTTCTTT; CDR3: CASSSLAGPYTEAFF
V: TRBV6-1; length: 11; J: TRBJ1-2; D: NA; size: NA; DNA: TGTGCCAGCTTCCGCTCGGGTGGCTACACCTTC; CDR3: CASFRSGGYTF
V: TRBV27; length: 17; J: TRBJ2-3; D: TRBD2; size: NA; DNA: TGTGCCAGCAGCGACAACCCTAGCGGGAATGTAGGAGATACGCAGTATTTT; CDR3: CASSDNPSGNVGDTQYF
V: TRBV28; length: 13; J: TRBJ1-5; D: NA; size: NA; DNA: TGTGCCAGCAGTTTTATCCGGGATCAGCCCCAGCATTTT; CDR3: CASSFIRDQPQHF
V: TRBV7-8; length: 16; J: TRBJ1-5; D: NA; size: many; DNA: TGTGCCAGCAGCTTAGAGGGGGGCGAGGGCAATCAGCCCCAGCATTTT; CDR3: CASSLEGGEGNQPQHF
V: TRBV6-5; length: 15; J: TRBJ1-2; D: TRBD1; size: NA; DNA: TGTGCCAGCAGACGCAAACCGAGGACAGGCGGGGGCTACACCTTC; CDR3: CASRRKPRTGGGYTF
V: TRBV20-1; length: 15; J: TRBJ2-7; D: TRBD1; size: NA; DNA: TGCAGTGCTAGGGTTCGGACAGGGGGATCTAATGAGCAGTACTTC; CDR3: CSARVRTGGSNEQYF
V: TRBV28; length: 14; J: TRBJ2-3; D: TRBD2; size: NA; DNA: TGTGCCAGCGGGTGGCGGGGGGCGAGAGATACGCAGTATTTT; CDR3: CASGWRGARDTQYF
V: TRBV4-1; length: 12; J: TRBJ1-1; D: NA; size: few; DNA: TGCGCCAGCGGGGAAGTCAGCACTGAAGCTTTCTTT; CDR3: CASGEVSTEAFF
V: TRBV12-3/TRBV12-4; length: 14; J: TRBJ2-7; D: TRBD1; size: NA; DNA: TGTGCCAGCAGGTACGACAGGGGGCCCTACGAGCAGTACTTC; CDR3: CASRYDRGPYEQYF
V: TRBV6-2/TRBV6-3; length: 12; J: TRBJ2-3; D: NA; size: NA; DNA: TGTGCCAGCAAACATCCCGAAGATACGCAGTATTTT; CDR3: CASKHPEDTQYF
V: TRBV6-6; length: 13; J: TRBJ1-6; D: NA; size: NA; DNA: TGTGCCAGCAGTGCCGACAGCAGAGCACCCCTCCACTTT; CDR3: CASSADSRAPLHF
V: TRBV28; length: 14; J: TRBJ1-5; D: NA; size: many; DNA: TGTGCCAGCAGTTTCACAGTCAGCAATCAGCCCCAGCATTTT; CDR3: CASSFTVSNQPQHF
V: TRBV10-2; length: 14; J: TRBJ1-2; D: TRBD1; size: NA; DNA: TGCGCCAGCACTTCGACAGGGGGCGGCTATGGCTACACCTTC; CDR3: CASTSTGGGYGYTF
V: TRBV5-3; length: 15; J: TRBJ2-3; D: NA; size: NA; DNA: TGTGCCAGCAGCCCCCTCCAGGGGCGGACAGATACGCAGTATTTT; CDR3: CASSPLQGRTDTQYF
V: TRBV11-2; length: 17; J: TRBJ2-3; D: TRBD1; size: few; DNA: TGTGCCAGCAGCTTAGATACCCGGACAGGGAGCACAGATACGCAGTATTTT; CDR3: CASSLDTRTGSTDTQYF
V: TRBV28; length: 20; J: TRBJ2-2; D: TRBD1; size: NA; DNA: TGTGCCAGCAGTTTTTTCTCCCCCCGGGGGACAGGGGGCTCCACCGGGGAGCTGTTTTTT; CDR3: CASSFFSPRGTGGSTGELFF
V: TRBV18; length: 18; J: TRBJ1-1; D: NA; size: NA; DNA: TGTGCCAGCTCACCACCCCGGGGCAGGGGCGCCCCTCTCCCTGAAGCTTTCTTT; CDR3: CASSPPRGRGAPLPEAFF
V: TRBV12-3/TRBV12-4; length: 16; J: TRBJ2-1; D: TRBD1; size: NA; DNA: TGTGCCAGCAGGTGGCCCCGGGACAGGGGGCCGAATGAGCAGTTCTTC; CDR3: CASRWPRDRGPNEQFF
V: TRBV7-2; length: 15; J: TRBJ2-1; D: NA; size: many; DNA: TGTGCCAGCAGCTTAGGAGGCTACTACTACAATGAGCAGTTCTTC; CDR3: CASSLGGYYYNEQFF
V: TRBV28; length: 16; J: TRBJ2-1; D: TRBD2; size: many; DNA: TGTGCCAGCAGTTGGAGCGGGAGAGGCACCTACAATGAGCAGTTCTTC; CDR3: CASSWSGRGTYNEQFF
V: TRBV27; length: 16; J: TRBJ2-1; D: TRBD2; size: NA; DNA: TGTGCCAGCAGTTTCCGGACTAGCGGAGCCGCGGGTGAGCAGTTCTTC; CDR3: CASSFRTSGAAGEQFF
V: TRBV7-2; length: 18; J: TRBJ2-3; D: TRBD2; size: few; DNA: TGTGCCAGCAGCCCCAGACTAGCGGGAAGGTCTCGCACAGATACGCAGTATTTT; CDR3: CASSPRLAGRSRTDTQYF
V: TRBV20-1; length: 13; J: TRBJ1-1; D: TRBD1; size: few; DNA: TGCAGTGCTAGGGGACAGGAGAACACTGAAGCTTTCTTT; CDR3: CSARGQENTEAFF
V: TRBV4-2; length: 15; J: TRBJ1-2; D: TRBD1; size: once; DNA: TGTGCCAGCAGCCAACCTGCGGACAGGCTTTATGGCTACACCTTC; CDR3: CASSQPADRLYGYTF
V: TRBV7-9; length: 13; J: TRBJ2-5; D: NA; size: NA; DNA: TGTGCCAGCAGCGAACGGACGGAAGAGACCCAGTACTTC; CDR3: CASSERTEETQYF
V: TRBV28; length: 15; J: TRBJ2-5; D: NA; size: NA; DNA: TGTGACAGCAATCGGTTTGGGTTGTACCAAGAGACCCATTACTTC; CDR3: CDSNRFGLYQETHYF